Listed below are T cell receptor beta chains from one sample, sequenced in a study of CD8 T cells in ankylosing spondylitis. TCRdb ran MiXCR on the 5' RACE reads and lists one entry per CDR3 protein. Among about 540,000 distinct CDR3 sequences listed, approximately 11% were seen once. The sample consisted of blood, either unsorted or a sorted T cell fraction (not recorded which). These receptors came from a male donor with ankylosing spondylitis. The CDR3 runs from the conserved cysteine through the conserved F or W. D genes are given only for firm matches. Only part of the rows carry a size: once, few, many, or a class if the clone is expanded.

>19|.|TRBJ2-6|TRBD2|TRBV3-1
CASSQTIAGGSSGANVLTF
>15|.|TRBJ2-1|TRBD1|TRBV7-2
CASSLAGQVYNEQFF
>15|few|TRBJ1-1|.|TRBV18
CASSPPLSDNTEAFF
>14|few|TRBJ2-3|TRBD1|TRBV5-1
CASSMGQRTDTQYF
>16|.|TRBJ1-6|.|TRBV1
CTSSQEKDPQFSPLHF
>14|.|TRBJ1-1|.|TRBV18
CASSLRSGFVEAFF
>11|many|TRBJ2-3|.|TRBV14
CASSQSSTQYF
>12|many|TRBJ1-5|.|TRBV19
CASRDSNQPQHF
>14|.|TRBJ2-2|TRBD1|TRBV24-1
CATRQGKSTGELFF
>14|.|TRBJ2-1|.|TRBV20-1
CSATSLGFYNEQFF
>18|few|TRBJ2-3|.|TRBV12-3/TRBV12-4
CASSLVVTWEWSTDTQYF
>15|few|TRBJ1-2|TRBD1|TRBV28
CASRLSTGSSYGYTF
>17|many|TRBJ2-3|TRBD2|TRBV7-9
CASSRGLAGVGPDTQYF
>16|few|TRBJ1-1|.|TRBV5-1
CASSVTGTYMNTEAFF
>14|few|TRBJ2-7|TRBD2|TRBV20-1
CSARVQLAPYEQYF
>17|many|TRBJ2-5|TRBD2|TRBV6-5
CASSYSLAGEFSETQYF
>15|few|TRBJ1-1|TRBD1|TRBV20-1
CSARVVDRGSAEAFF
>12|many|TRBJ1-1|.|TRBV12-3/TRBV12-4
CASSLALGEAFF
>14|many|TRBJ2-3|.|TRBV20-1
CSATGQRETDTQYF
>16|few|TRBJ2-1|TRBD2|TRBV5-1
CASSLESGGSWNEQFF
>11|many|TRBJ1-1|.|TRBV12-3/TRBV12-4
CASVRITEAFF
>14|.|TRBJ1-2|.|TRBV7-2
CASSLDSDRRGYTF
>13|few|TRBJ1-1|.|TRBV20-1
CSVLEELGTEAFF
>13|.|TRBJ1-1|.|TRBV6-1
CATRRGWDSEAFF
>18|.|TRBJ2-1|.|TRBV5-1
CASSLGRSTRRSYNEQFF
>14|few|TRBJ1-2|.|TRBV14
CASSPTTGSYGYTF